The rows below give T cell receptor beta chains drawn from one sample of a study of blood T cell repertoires in COVID-19. Only in-frame clones appear in the TCRdb table, and some are missing; sequencing was by immunoSEQ multiplex PCR. The table includes 150,000 to 200,000 clones, 75% to 90% detected once. The sequencing input was peripheral blood. These receptors came from a woman aged 40-49 years with acute or convalescent COVID-19. Both conserved end residues are part of each CDR3. A D gene is named only where the DNA matches it firmly.

v_gene	d_gene	j_gene	CDR3aa
TRBV29-1	TRBD1	TRBJ1-2	CSVSNGRGIGYTF
TRBV2	.	TRBJ2-2	CASSEQGLYTGELFF
TRBV20-1	TRBD1	TRBJ1-2	CSAVQGSGYTF
TRBV11-2	TRBD2	TRBJ2-7	CASSLKREGAYEQYF
TRBV13	.	TRBJ1-5	CASSLESGLYSNQPQHF
TRBV18	.	TRBJ1-2	CASSTRGVDGYTF
TRBV19	TRBD2	TRBJ2-7	CASSLFYSGGYEQYF
TRBV4-1	.	TRBJ1-3	CASSLLSGNTIYF
TRBV19	TRBD1	TRBJ2-3	CASSTQGAGTDTQYF
TRBV4-1	.	TRBJ1-3	CASSQHGVNSGNTIYF
TRBV25-1	.	TRBJ1-2	CASYNGIYGYTF
TRBV6-5	.	TRBJ1-3	CASTDRRRGTIYF
TRBV28	.	TRBJ2-6	CASTLGGLTGANVLTF
TRBV7-9	.	TRBJ2-7	CASSAPGHQAYEQYF
TRBV5-1	.	TRBJ1-1	CASSLDGRANTEAFF
TRBV18	.	TRBJ2-7	CASSPAGSGYEQYF
TRBV6-1	.	TRBJ1-4	CASSEVKGDEKLFF
TRBV4-1	.	TRBJ2-3	CASSRSGTLGGTQYF
TRBV18	.	TRBJ1-2	CASSPGQRPSNYGYTF
TRBV9	.	TRBJ1-2	CASSDGEQGNGYTF
TRBV18	.	TRBJ2-3	CASSPRTLSTDTQYF
TRBV29-1	.	TRBJ1-4	CSVRTPPAGEKLFF
TRBV24-1	.	TRBJ2-3	CATSDFTGGDTQYF
TRBV5-6	TRBD1	TRBJ1-2	CASSLQGDYGYTF
TRBV6-5	TRBD1	TRBJ1-2	CASKQGQHYGYTF
TRBV5-8	.	TRBJ1-1	CASSQKGHWNTEAFF
TRBV11-2	.	TRBJ2-7	CASSEGWRQYF
TRBV7-9	.	TRBJ2-7	CASSLVASPYEQYF
TRBV27	.	TRBJ2-5	CASSLSFVPEGETQYF
TRBV29-1	.	TRBJ2-3	CSVGWAASTDTQYF
TRBV20-1	TRBD1	TRBJ2-1	CSARAGQYKFF
TRBV28	TRBD2	TRBJ2-1	CASTSGSFNEQFF
TRBV2	.	TRBJ2-7	CASRWTQNSYEQYF
TRBV5-4	TRBD2	TRBJ2-7	CASSVAGGNTYEQYF
TRBV6-1	.	TRBJ1-2	CASSETQARPYGYTF